These 15 T cell receptor beta chains originate from one sample sequenced in a study of vaccination and CD4 T cells after COVID-19. Treatment in this sample: 10-day PBMC culture with coronavirus spike peptide pools or control peptides (ViraFEST assay). CD4+ T cells that had been cultured provided DNA sequenced with the Oncomine TCR Beta short-read assay. TCRdb processed the PCR reads anew with MiXCR; each CDR3 protein has one entry. The table shows approximately 13,000 distinct CDR3 sequences, with over 60% occurring only once. Antigen specificity for these receptors is unknown. Source material: CD4+ T cells from blood, cultured in vitro. The source is a human donor who had recovered from COVID-19.

This clonotype was observed a single time. Mismatch with germline at one junction end may stem from a read error. The chain recombines TRBV7-7 with TRBJ2-7; TRBD2 agrees at 14 bases. Per germline, CDR1 SSHAT and CDR2 FNYEAQ (reference sequence). This CDR3 region has 15 residues. DNA for the CDR3: TGTGCTAGCAGCCCGGGACTAGCGGGAGTGGGAGAGCAGTACTTC. It specifies CASSPGLAGVGEQYF.

The CDR3 DNA reads as TGTGCCAGCAGTTTATCTTATCGGACAGGGGTCGGCTACACCTTC. Amino acids: CASSLSYRTGVGYTF. V gene TRBV27 combines with J gene TRBJ1-2; TRBD1 matches at 9 bases. V shed 0 bases and J 8 bases; nucleotides not matched to a gene: 7. CDR1 is MNHEY, CDR2 SMNVEV, per germline (reference sequence). The CDR3 is 15 amino acids.

The CDR3 coding sequence is TGTGCCAGTAGTGGAAAATACAGGGATGGCTACACCTTC. This sequence encodes CASSGKYRDGYTF. The V call is TRBV19, the J call TRBJ1-2, with D perhaps matching TRBD1 (6 bases). The CDR3 covers 13 residues. Germline V gene data show CDR1 as LNHDA and CDR2 as SQIVND (reference sequence). Trimming cost V 5 bases and J 6 bases, with 13 bases left between them.

The sample holds a few counts of this clonotype. This rearrangement joins TRBV6-1 to TRBJ1-2, with TRBD1 as a possible D gene (5 bases). Deletions cut 2 bases from V and 2 bases from J, with 12 bases between. The CDR3 consists of 15 residues. CDR1 and CDR2 (germline): MNHNS, SASEGT. The CDR3 bases are TGTGCCAGCAGTGAACCAGGCAGGGTGAACTATGGCTACACCTTC. Translating it yields CASSEPGRVNYGYTF.

This clonotype was seen a few times. CDR3 amino acids: CASRAWSGVRTGELFF. The CDR3 DNA reads TGTGCCAGCAGGGCTTGGTCGGGGGTTAGGACCGGGGAGCTGTTTTTT. This chain links TRBV27 with TRBJ2-2; tentatively, D is TRBD2 (6 bases). V was trimmed by 6 bases and J by 5 bases, leaving 19 bases between them. This CDR3 contains 16 residues. Germline V gene sequence: CDR1 MNHEY, CDR2 SMNVEV (reference sequence).

V gene TRBV11-2 combines with J gene TRBJ2-5; TRBD2 agrees at 7 bases. Germline CDR1 is SGHAT and CDR2 is FQNNGV. This CDR3 comprises 14 residues. Trimming cost V 4 bases and J 2 bases; bases outside gene matches: 4. The CDR3 sequence: CASSSRTRQETQYF. DNA for the CDR3: TGTGCCAGCAGCTCTCGGACTAGGCAAGAGACCCAGTACTTC.

This clonotype was picked up a small number of times. V usage is TRBV20-1 and J usage is TRBJ1-1, with D perhaps TRBD1 (5 bases). The V and J ends lost 5 bases and 6 bases respectively, with 10 bases between them. From germline, CDR1 is DFQATT and CDR2 SNEGSKA (reference sequence). The CDR3 covers 11 residues. CDR3: CSAVGDPEAFF. The CDR3 bases are TGCAGTGCTGTAGGGGATCCTGAAGCTTTCTTT.

The chain combines TRBV20-1 with TRBJ1-1; the match to TRBD1 covers 9 bases. This CDR3 is 14 amino acids long. Germline V gene sequence: CDR1 DFQATT, CDR2 SNEGSKA (reference sequence). J lost 10 bases, V lost 0 bases, and 9 bases had no gene match. The CDR3: CSARDMMDRGSAFF. CDR3 in DNA: TGCAGTGCTAGAGATATGATGGACAGGGGATCAGCTTTCTTT.

The J gene is TRBJ2-5, the V gene TRBV21-1; the table's D call, TRBD1, has no DNA check behind it. TRBV21-1 is a pseudogene locus. The CDR3 is 14 amino acids. Here the CDR3 reads CASPNRGRKETQYF. The CDR3 DNA reads TGTGCCAGCCCGAACAGGGGGCGCAAAGAGACCCAGTACTTC.

J is TRBJ1-1 and V is TRBV20-1, with no clear D. The CDR3 spans 11 residues. Germline CDR1 DFQATT, CDR2 SNEGSKA (reference sequence). V was trimmed by 0 bases and J by 7 bases, leaving 6 bases between them. CDR3 sequence: CSARDKYEAFF. DNA for the CDR3: TGCAGTGCTAGAGATAAATATGAAGCTTTCTTT.

The genes are TRBV7-8 and TRBJ1-2, with D perhaps TRBD1 (6 bases). The V end was cut by 5 bases, the J end by 8 bases, with 12 bases between. The germline V gene encodes CDR1 SGHVS and CDR2 FQNEAQ. The CDR3 has 12 amino acids. The CDR3 region has the DNA TGTGCCAGCAGCACTCACAGGGACGGCTACACCTTC. As protein: CASSTHRDGYTF.

This clonotype was counted once. The V and J genes are TRBV12-3 or TRBV12-4 and TRBJ1-3; possibly TRBD1 for D (5 bases). This CDR3 is built from 13 residues. The V end lost 8 bases, the J end lost 8 bases, and 16 bases lay between the germline ends. Written as DNA, the CDR3 is TGTGCCAGCGGCCCGGCAGGGCTGGACACCATATATTTT. Translation gives CASGPAGLDTIYF.

The J gene is TRBJ2-3, the V gene TRBV6-5, with a weak D call TRBD1 (6 bases). Looked up from germline, CDR1 is MNHEY and CDR2 is SVGAGI. Trimming removed 2 bases at V and 3 bases at J, with 12 bases between. The CDR3 sequence is 15 residues long. CDR3 coding DNA: TGTGCCAGCAGTTACCGTAACAGGGCAACAGATACGCAGTATTTT. As protein: CASSYRNRATDTQYF.

This clonotype was counted between two and nine times. The V and J genes are TRBV27 and TRBJ1-5; no reliable D call. V was clipped by 6 bases and J by 0 bases, with 12 bases between them. The CDR3 loop spans 15 amino acids. Germline V gene sequence: CDR1 MNHEY, CDR2 SMNVEV (reference sequence). This CDR3 is CASRRDNYSNQPQHF. The CDR3 bases are TGTGCCAGCAGACGAGACAACTATAGCAATCAGCCCCAGCATTTT.

V usage is TRBV12-1 and J usage is TRBJ2-7; the tabulated D call, TRBD1, remains unverified against the DNA. TRBV12-1 is given as a pseudogene. This CDR3 contains 14 residues. CDR3 loop: CASSTNRGGYEQYF. For the CDR3, the DNA is TGTGCCAGCAGCACCAACAGGGGTGGGTACGAGCAGTACTTC.